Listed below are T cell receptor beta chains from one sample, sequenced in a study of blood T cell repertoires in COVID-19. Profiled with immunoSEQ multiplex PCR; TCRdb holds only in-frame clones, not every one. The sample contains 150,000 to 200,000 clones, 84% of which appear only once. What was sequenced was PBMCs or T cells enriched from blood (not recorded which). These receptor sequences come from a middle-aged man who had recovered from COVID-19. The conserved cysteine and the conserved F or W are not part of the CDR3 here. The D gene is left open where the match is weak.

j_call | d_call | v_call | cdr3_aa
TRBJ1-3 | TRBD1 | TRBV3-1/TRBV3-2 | ASRPGQGILHGNTIY
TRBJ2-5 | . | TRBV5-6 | ASSLGLETQY
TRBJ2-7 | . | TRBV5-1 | ASSLEPGLREQY
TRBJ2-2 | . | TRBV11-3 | ASSPGQNTGELF
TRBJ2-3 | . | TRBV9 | ASSYDGHRTDTQY
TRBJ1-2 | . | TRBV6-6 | ASSYSLQGYGYT
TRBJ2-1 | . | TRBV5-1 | ASSSPRGQF
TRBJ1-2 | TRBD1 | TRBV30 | AWGLWTGGYGYT
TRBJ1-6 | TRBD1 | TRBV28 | ASSTRDRGASPLH
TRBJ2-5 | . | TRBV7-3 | ARSWGLGDGETQY
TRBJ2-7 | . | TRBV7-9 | ASGLFTKVTYEQY
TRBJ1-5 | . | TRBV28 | AIREPMQPQH
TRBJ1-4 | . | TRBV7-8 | ASSLEDPRDGEKLF
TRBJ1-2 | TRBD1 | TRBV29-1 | SVAGTGAGYGYT
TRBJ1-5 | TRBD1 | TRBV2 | ASSDDRGEDSNQPQH
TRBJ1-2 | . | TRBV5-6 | ASSIETGGSVYGYT
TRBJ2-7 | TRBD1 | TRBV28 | ASSLSVGQGGEQY
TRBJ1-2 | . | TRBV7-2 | ASSLVALRMTHGYT
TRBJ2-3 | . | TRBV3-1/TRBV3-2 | ASSQNPGVSDTQY
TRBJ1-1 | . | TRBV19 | ASIYGSEAF
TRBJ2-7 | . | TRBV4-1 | ASSLQPGTYEQY
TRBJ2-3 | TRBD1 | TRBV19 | ASSSDRESTDTQY
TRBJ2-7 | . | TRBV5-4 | ASSLGHRSESYEQY
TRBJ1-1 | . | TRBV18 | ASSPPMNTEAF
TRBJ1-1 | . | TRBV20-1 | SASGGRWVSGGNTEAF
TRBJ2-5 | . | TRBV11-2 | ASSPGPEEETQY
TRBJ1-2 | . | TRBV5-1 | ASSAKQGVYGYT
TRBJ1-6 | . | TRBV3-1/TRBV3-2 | ASSREDSFSPLH
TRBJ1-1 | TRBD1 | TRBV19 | ASSTHAGQGGWVEAF
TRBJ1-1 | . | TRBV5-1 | ASSLVAENTEAF
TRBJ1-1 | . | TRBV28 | ASIESGGAF
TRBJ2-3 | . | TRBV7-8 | ASSLTREDTQY
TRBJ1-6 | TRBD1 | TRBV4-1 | ASSHGETGRNSPLH
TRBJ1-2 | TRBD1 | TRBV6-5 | ASSFAGGVGYT
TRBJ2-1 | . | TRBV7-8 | ASSRRGTVEF
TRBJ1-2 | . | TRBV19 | ASSIWGVYT
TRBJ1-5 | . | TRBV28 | ASSFRSQGGQPQH
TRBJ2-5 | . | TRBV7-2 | ASSLASGQPPETQY
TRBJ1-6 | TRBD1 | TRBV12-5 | ASGYRGSYNSPLH
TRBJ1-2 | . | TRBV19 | ASTDFLDYGYT
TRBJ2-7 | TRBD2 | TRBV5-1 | ASSPGTSGGYEQY
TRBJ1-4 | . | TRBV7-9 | ASSLVGGANEKLF
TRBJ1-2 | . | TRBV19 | ASTATGGRWGYT
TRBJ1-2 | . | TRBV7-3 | ASSPGQGAGYT
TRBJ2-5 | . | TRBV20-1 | SARTEGAQY
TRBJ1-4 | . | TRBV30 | AWRAADATNEKLF
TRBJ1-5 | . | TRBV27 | ASSRGNQPQH
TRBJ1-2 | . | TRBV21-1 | ASSKEVREGYGYT
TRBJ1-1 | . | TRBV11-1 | ASSLDTVMNTEAF
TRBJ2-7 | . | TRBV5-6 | ASSFRSSYEQY
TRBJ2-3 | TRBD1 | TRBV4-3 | ASSQEGQSTDTQY
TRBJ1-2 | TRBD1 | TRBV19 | ASEPGQRLLSNYGYT
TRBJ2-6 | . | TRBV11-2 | ASSLGAVGSSGANVLT
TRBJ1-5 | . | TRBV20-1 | SASVKQGNPRNQPQH
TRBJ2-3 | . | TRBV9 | ASSVSPGSTDTQY
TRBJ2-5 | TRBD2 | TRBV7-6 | ASSLEISGAQETQY
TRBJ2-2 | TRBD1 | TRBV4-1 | ASSTGAFTGELF
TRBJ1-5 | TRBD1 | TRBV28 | ASSFTTGGANQPQH
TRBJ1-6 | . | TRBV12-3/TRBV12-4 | ASSPHNSPLH
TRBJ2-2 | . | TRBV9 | ASSLTPLANTGELF